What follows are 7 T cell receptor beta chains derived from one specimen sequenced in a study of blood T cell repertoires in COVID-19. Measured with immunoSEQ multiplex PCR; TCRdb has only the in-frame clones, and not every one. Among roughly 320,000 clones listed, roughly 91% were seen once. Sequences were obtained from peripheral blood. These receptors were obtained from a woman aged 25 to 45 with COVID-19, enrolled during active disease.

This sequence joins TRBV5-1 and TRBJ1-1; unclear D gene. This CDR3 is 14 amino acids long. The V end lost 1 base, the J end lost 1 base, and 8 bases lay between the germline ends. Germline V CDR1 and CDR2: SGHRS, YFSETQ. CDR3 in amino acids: CASSLSAGNTEAFF. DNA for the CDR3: TGCGCCAGCAGCTTGAGCGCGGGGAACACTGAAGCTTTCTTT. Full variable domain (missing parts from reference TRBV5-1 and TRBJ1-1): KAGVTQTPRYLIKTRGQQVTLSCSPISGHRSVSWYQQTPGQGLQFLFEYFSETQRNKGNFPGRFSGRQFSNSRSEMNVSTLELGDSALYLCASSLSAGNTEAFFGQGTRLTVV.

CDR3 DNA: TGTGCCAGCAGCCGTGGGAGCAGGGGTAATTCACCCCTCCACTTT. Translating gives CASSRGSRGNSPLHF. The genes are TRBV6-5 and TRBJ1-6; TRBD1 is a possible D gene (6 bases). This CDR3 region has 15 residues. Germline CDR1 reads MNHEY; CDR2 reads SVGAGI. V shed 6 bases and J shed 6 bases, with 15 bases lying between them.

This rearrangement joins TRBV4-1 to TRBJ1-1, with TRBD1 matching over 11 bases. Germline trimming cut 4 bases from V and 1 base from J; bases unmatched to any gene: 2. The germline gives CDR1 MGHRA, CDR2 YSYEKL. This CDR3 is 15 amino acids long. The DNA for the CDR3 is TGCGCCAGCAGCCTCGGACAGGGGGCGAACACTGAAGCTTTCTTT. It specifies CASSLGQGANTEAFF.

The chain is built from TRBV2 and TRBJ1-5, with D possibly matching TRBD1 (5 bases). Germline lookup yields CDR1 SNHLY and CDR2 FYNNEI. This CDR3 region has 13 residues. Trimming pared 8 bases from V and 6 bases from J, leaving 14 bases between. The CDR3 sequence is CASASRGGQPQHF. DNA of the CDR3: TGTGCCAGCGCCTCGAGGGGAGGTCAGCCCCAGCATTTT.

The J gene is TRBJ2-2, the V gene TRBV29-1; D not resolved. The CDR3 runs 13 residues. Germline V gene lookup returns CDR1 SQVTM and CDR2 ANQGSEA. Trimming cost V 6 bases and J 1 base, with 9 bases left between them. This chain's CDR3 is CSVAPLNTGELFF. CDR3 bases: TGCAGCGTAGCTCCACTGAACACCGGGGAGCTGTTTTTT.

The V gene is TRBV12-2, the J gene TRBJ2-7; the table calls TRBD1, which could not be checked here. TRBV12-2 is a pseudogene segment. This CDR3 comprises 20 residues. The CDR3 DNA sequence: TGTGCAAGTCGCTATACCGAGGACAGGGGGCGGCTAAGCCGCGGGTACGAGCAGTACTTC. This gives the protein CASRYTEDRGRLSRGYEQYF.

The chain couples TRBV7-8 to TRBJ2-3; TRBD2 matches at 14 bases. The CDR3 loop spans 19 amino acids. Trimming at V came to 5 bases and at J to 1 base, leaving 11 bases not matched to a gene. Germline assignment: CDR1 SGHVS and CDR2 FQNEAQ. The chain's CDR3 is CASSPSTSGGVGGTDTQYF. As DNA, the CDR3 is TGTGCCAGCAGCCCTTCGACTAGCGGGGGGGTAGGTGGCACAGATACGCAGTATTTT.